This TCR beta chain was captured in a study of Graves' ophthalmopathy and Graves' hyperthyroidism. This clonotype appeared many times. Its antigen is currently unknown. CDR1 and CDR2 (germline): MNHNS, SASEGT. The V gene lost 0 bases and the J gene lost 5 bases, with 4 bases spanning the gap. The CDR3 length is 12 residues. Enrollment excluded any patients with other autoimmune diseases, uncontrolled infections, pregnancy or lactation. Someone took the PBMCs out of 9.5 to 10 ml of fresh peripheral blood. RNA transcripts were the source from which TCR beta CDR3 regions were amplified. HTBI-primed first-round RT-PCR preceded second-round multiplex PCR. TCRdb reprocessed the multiplex PCR reads via MiXCR and lists one record per CDR3 protein. The table records around 170,000 distinct CDR3 sequences, under 40% of them present only once. Study outcomes and limitations: Most clonotypes expanded in thyroid above 0.001 frequency were present in blood too.

This TCR was recovered from a woman in her forties with Graves' ophthalmopathy. The chain couples TRBV6-1 to TRBJ2-5; D unclear. Sample: peripheral blood. CDR3 protein: CASSEAEETQYF. The CDR3, as DNA: TGTGCCAGCAGTGAAGCGGAGGAGACCCAGTACTTC.